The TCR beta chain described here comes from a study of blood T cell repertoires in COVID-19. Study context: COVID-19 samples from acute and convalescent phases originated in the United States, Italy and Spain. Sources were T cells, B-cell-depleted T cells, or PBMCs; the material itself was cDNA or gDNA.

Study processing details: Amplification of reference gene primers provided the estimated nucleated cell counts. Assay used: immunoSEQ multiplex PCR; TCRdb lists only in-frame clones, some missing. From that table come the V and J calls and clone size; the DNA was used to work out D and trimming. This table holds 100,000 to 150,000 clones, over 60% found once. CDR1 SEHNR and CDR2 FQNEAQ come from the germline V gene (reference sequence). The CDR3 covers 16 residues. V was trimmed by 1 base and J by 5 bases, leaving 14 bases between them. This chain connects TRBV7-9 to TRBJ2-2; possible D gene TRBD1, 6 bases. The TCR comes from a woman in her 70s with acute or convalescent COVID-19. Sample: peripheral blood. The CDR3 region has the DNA TGTGCCAGCAGCTTAGGTGCAGGGGCTTTGACCGGGGAGCTGTTTTTT. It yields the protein CASSLGAGALTGELFF.